Shown below are 18 T cell receptor beta chains from a single sample sequenced in a study of vaccination and CD4 T cells after COVID-19. The treatment denotes: approximately 9-day PBMC culture with coronavirus spike peptide pools or control peptides (ViraFEST assay). No antigen is known for these receptors. The Oncomine TCR Beta short-read assay generated sequence data from the DNA of cultured CD4+ T cells. A single record per CDR3 protein comes from TCRdb applying MiXCR to the PCR reads. The sample lists approximately 12,000 distinct CDR3 sequences, roughly 65% occurring once. The specimen was CD4+ T cells from blood, cultured in vitro. These receptors were collected from a human donor who had recovered from COVID-19.

The chain is built from TRBV27 and TRBJ2-3; D gene unclear. The germline V gene has CDR1 MNHEY and CDR2 SMNVEV (reference sequence). The CDR3 has 13 residues. Trimming cost V 5 bases and J 0 bases, with 6 bases left between them. CDR3 residues: CASSPSSTDTQYF. In nucleotides, the CDR3 is TGTGCCAGCAGTCCCAGTAGCACAGATACGCAGTATTTT.

V and J are TRBV18 and TRBJ1-1; the match to TRBD1 covers 10 bases. Per germline, CDR1 KGHSH and CDR2 LQKENI. The CDR3 is 15 amino acids. Unmatched junction bases numbered 3, after V lost 4 bases and J lost 1 base. CDR3 bases: TGTGCCAGCTCACAAAGACAGGGGGCGAACACTGAAGCTTTCTTT. The encoded protein is CASSQRQGANTEAFF.

In its sample, this clonotype was seen once. V usage is TRBV23-1 and J usage is TRBJ2-2; 7 bases line up with TRBD1. TRBV23-1 is reported as an ORF; its role is uncertain. The CDR3 has 15 residues. V gave up 8 bases and J gave up 6 bases; unmatched junction bases: 12. The DNA of the CDR3 is TGCGCCAGCTCGACGCAGGGGGTAATAGCCGGGGAGCTGTTTTTT. Protein sequence: CASSTQGVIAGELFF.

Here the CDR3 DNA reads TGTGCCTGGAGACTAGCGGGAGGTGGGGAGACCCAGTACTTC. Amino acids: CAWRLAGGGETQYF. This sequence joins TRBV30 and TRBJ2-5; TRBD2 matches 12 bases. V lost 3 bases, J lost 5 bases, and 4 bases stayed unmatched. The germline CDR1 and CDR2 sequences are GTSNPN and SVGIG (reference sequence). This CDR3 comprises 14 residues.

A word on this clonotype: The junction and the germline gene differ at one end; a read error may be behind it. The chain recombines TRBV2 with TRBJ2-7; 7 bases agree with TRBD2. This CDR3 is built from 13 residues. Germline V gene sequence: CDR1 SNHLY, CDR2 FYNNEI. DNA of the CDR3: TGCGCCAGCAGTGAAGGACTAGAGTACGAGCAGTACTTC. Translated, it gives CASSEGLEYEQYF.

This clonotype showed up just once. V usage is TRBV20-1 and J usage is TRBJ2-1; the D gene is possibly TRBD2 (5 bases). The V end lost 1 base, the J end lost 7 bases, and 17 bases lay between the germline ends. The CDR3 length is 15 residues. CDR1 and CDR2 (germline): DFQATT, SNEGSKA (reference sequence). Written as DNA, the CDR3 is TGCAGTGCTAGAGCTCCTGCGGGCGCCGGGAATGAGCAGTTCTTC. As protein: CSARAPAGAGNEQFF.

CDR3 coding DNA: TGCAGTGCTAGAGAGGGGGGGACGATTGGACTGAATTCACCCCTCCACTTT. This encodes CSAREGGTIGLNSPLHF. This sequence joins TRBV20-1 and TRBJ1-6, with D tentatively TRBD1 (5 bases). The CDR3 length is 17 residues. With 0 bases removed from V and 7 bases from J, the gap between germline ends came to 19 bases. Germline V gene sequence: CDR1 DFQATT, CDR2 SNEGSKA (reference sequence).

This clonotype was counted between two and nine times. The chain employs TRBV20-1 and TRBJ1-5; D is possibly TRBD1 (5 bases). CDR3 length: 15 amino acids. V was shortened by 0 bases and J by 2 bases, with 11 bases between the two germline ends. Germline lookup yields CDR1 DFQATT and CDR2 SNEGSKA (reference sequence). CDR3 loop: CSARDPGGGNQPQHF. DNA of the CDR3: TGCAGTGCTAGAGATCCGGGGGGGGGCAATCAGCCCCAGCATTTT.

This clonotype was detected only a few times. The chain has TRBV20-1 and TRBJ2-3; TRBD2 agrees at 10 bases. Germline V CDR1 and CDR2: DFQATT, SNEGSKA (reference sequence). There are 17 residues in the CDR3. V was pared by 1 base and J by 5 bases, with 12 bases of the junction left unmatched. In nucleotides, the CDR3 is TGCAGTGCTAGAGTCCCTAGCGGGAGAGGGGGGGGAGATACGCAGTATTTT. It translates to CSARVPSGRGGGDTQYF.

The genes are TRBV19 and TRBJ2-2, with TRBD2 as a possible D gene (6 bases). Germline CDR1 is LNHDA and CDR2 is SQIVND (reference sequence). The V end was cut by 5 bases, the J end by 7 bases, with 14 bases between. The CDR3 spans 14 residues. CDR3 bases: TGTGCCAGTAGTCGCAACGGGGGTATCGGGGAGCTGTTTTTT. Translated, it gives CASSRNGGIGELFF.

In this sample, this clonotype turned up once. J is TRBJ1-1 and V is TRBV19; no definite D call. Trimming cost V 5 bases and J 5 bases, with 18 bases left between them. This CDR3 region has 15 residues. Germline assignment: CDR1 LNHDA and CDR2 SQIVND (reference sequence). The CDR3 region has the DNA TGTGCCAGTAGTGGAGCCGGCAGACTGGATACTGAAGCTTTCTTT. Its protein product is CASSGAGRLDTEAFF.

The chain carries TRBV6-5 and TRBJ1-5; TRBD1 might be the D (5 bases). Germline assignment: CDR1 MNHEY and CDR2 SVGAGI. Trimming left V 0 bases short and J 0 bases short, with 6 bases between. There are 15 residues in the CDR3. The CDR3 is CASSYSGGSNQPQHF. The CDR3 DNA reads as TGTGCCAGCAGTTACTCGGGGGGTAGCAATCAGCCCCAGCATTTT.

This chain connects TRBV7-7 to TRBJ2-5; 8 nucleotides line up with TRBD1. Germline CDR1 is SSHAT and CDR2 is FNYEAQ (reference sequence). The CDR3 has 14 residues. Unmatched junction bases numbered 8, after V lost 1 base and J lost 10 bases. The CDR3 nucleotides read TGTGCCAGCAGCTTAGAACAGGGGGGCACGGTCCAGTACTTC. Translating gives CASSLEQGGTVQYF.

This chain connects TRBV10-3 to TRBJ2-3; D might be TRBD2 (7 bases). This CDR3 region has 15 residues. Per the germline V gene, CDR1 is ENHRY and CDR2 is SYGVKD. The germline V and J ends were trimmed by 6 bases and 6 bases, with 19 bases remaining between them. The CDR3 is CAIRLGTTRGDTQYF. In DNA, the CDR3 is TGTGCCATCAGACTCGGGACTACGAGGGGGGATACGCAGTATTTT.

This clonotype has a single count. The chain joins TRBV4-1 to TRBJ1-5; D remains unclear. This CDR3 region has 14 residues. Germline CDR1 reads MGHRA; CDR2 reads YSYEKL. V was clipped by 0 bases and J by 7 bases, with 10 bases between them. The CDR3 spells CASSQDVRYQPQHF. CDR3 coding DNA: TGCGCCAGCAGCCAAGATGTGAGGTACCAGCCCCAGCATTTT.

This sequence joins TRBV7-9 and TRBJ1-2; D is unclear. Germline assignment: CDR1 SEHNR and CDR2 FQNEAQ (reference sequence). The CDR3 sequence is 14 residues long. Trimming left V 1 base short and J 7 bases short, with 13 bases between. The DNA of the CDR3 is TGTGCCAGCAGCTTAGAGCTCCGGGTTCCTGGCTACACCTTC. It translates to CASSLELRVPGYTF. The complete variable domain, with remaining parts taken from reference TRBV7-9 and TRBJ1-2, reads DTGVSQNPRHKITKRGQNVTFRCDPISEHNRLYWYRQTLGQGPEFLTYFQNEAQLEKSRLLSDRFSAERPKGSFSTLEIQRTEQGDSAMYLCASSLELRVPGYTFGSGTRLTVV.

The chain recombines TRBV7-3 with TRBJ2-7; D possibly uses TRBD1 or TRBD2 (5 bases each). Germline V lookup: CDR1 SGHTA, CDR2 FQGTGA. V lost 5 bases and J 0 bases, leaving 17 bases between the germline ends. This CDR3 is 16 amino acids long. The chain's CDR3 is CASSRLPFGTSYEQYF. The CDR3 DNA reads as TGTGCCAGCAGCCGCCTCCCGTTCGGGACCTCCTACGAGCAGTACTTC.

V and J are TRBV28 and TRBJ1-5; 7 nucleotides align to TRBD1. V shed 7 bases and J 4 bases; nucleotides not matched to a gene: 10. The CDR3 covers 15 residues. Germline values: CDR1 MDHEN, CDR2 SYDVKM. CDR3 DNA sequence: TGTGCCAGCAATCACCCCACAGGGGAGAATCAGCCCCAGCATTTT. The encoded protein is CASNHPTGENQPQHF. The whole variable domain, remainder taken from reference TRBV28 and TRBJ1-5, is DVKVTQSSRYLVKRTGEKVFLECVQDMDHENMFWYRQDPGLGLRLIYFSYDVKMKEKGDIPEGYSVSREKKERFSLILESASTNQTSMYLCASNHPTGENQPQHFGDGTRLSIL.